Following are 9 T cell receptor beta chains from one sample sequenced in a study of early stage breast cancer tumors. Generated by immunoSEQ multiplex PCR, the TCRdb table keeps only in-frame clones and is missing some. The sample shows fewer than 30,000 clones, about 60% of them seen only once. Sequenced input: breast tumor tissue. The receptors were gathered from a person in their fifties with breast cancer.

The V call is TRBV15, the J call TRBJ2-2, with 10 bases fitting TRBD1. J gave up 6 bases and V 1 base, and 5 bases lay outside the gene matches. The germline CDR1 and CDR2 sequences are LNHNV and YYDKDF (reference sequence). The CDR3 runs to 16 residues. This CDR3 reads CATSRARDRGAGELFF. The CDR3 region has the DNA TGTGCCACCAGCAGAGCACGGGACAGGGGAGCCGGGGAGCTGTTTTTT.

This clone came up many times. The chain links TRBV7-8 to TRBJ1-1; D remains ambiguous. The CDR3 spans 12 residues. V lost 0 bases and J 6 bases, leaving 5 bases between the germline ends. Germline lookup yields CDR1 SGHVS and CDR2 FQNEAQ. The CDR3 nucleotides read TGTGCCAGCAGCTTAGCCGGTCCTGAAGCTTTCTTT. Translated: CASSLAGPEAFF. The whole variable domain, filled in from reference TRBV7-8 and TRBJ1-1, reads GAGVSQSPRYKVAKRGQDVALRCDPISGHVSLFWYQQALGQGPEFLTYFQNEAQLDKSGLPSDRFFAERPEGSVSTLKIQRTQQEDSAVYLCASSLAGPEAFFGQGTRLTVV.

The chain uses TRBV6-1 and TRBJ2-7, with TRBD2 matching 8 bases. In germline, CDR1 is MNHNS, CDR2 SASEGT. The CDR3 loop spans 13 amino acids. DNA for the CDR3: TGTGCATCGGGGGGGGCAGCCTCCTACGAGCAGTACTTC. This codes for CASGGAASYEQYF.

This clone came up a few times. The chain recombines TRBV11-3 with TRBJ2-5; D remains ambiguous. The V end lost 1 base, the J end lost 4 bases, and 7 bases lay between the germline ends. Germline CDR1 SGHNT, CDR2 YENEEA. CDR3 length equals 13 residues. CDR3 region: CASSLAAAETQYF. CDR3 nucleotide sequence: TGTGCCAGCAGCTTAGCCGCGGCAGAGACCCAGTACTTC.

V gene TRBV29-1 combines with J gene TRBJ2-2; no clear D gene. This CDR3 comprises 15 residues. CDR1 SQVTM and CDR2 ANQGSEA come from the germline V gene. V lost 4 bases and J lost 4, with 16 bases in between. DNA of the CDR3: TGCAGCGTTGCCGTTTTAGGAATGGGCACCGGGGAGCTGTTTTTT. Translation: CSVAVLGMGTGELFF.

The chain recombines TRBV5-1 with TRBJ2-3, with TRBD2 matching 10 bases. The CDR3 is made up of 14 amino acids. The germline V gene encodes CDR1 SGHRS and CDR2 YFSETQ. J gave up 2 bases and V 7 bases, and 4 bases lay outside the gene matches. DNA of the CDR3: TGCGCCAGCGCACTAGCGGGATACACAGATACGCAGTATTTT. This encodes CASALAGYTDTQYF.

The chain recombines TRBV4-3 with TRBJ2-3, with TRBD2 matching 10 bases. Germline V CDR1 and CDR2: LGHNA, YSLEER. This CDR3 has 18 residues. Trimming cost V 1 base and J 3 bases; bases outside gene matches: 10. CDR3 protein: CASSQASSLAGSTDTQYF. In DNA form, the CDR3 reads TGCGCCAGCAGCCAAGCTTCGTCACTAGCGGGATCTACAGATACGCAGTATTTT.

V usage is TRBV6-1 and J usage is TRBJ2-7, with D unresolved. V shed 4 bases and J shed 2 bases, with 9 bases lying between them. Germline V gives CDR1 MNHNS, CDR2 SASEGT. The CDR3 has 13 amino acids. CDR3 bases: TGTGCCAGCAGTGCGTTGGTCGCCTACGAGCAGTACTTC. Translating it yields CASSALVAYEQYF.

CDR3 protein: CAISEGQAYEQYF. In DNA, the CDR3 is TGTGCCATCAGTGAGGGGCAAGCCTACGAGCAGTACTTC. V usage is TRBV10-3 and J usage is TRBJ2-7, with D unclear. CDR1 and CDR2 from the germline V gene are ENHRY and SYGVKD. The germline V and J ends were trimmed by 2 bases and 2 bases, with 7 bases remaining between them. This CDR3 has 13 amino acids.